What follows are 3 T cell receptor beta chains derived from one specimen sequenced in a study of regulatory and conventional T cells in RAG deficiency. The protocol was immunoSEQ multiplex PCR, while the TCRdb copy is restricted to in-frame clones and leaves out a portion. The sample holds approximately 46,000 clones, about nine tenths seen once. Genomic DNA came from blood conventional CD4+ T cells gated CD25-low CD127-high. Another study also made use of these data, one on regulatory T cells. In that study: Primers: 52 TRBV forward and 13 TRBJ reverse.

The specimen sequenced was CD4+ effector T cells sorted from blood. All receptors come from a human donor in good health.

The chain combines TRBV6-5 with TRBJ2-7; either TRBD1 or TRBD2 may fit D (5 bases each). V lost 6 bases and J lost 4, with 16 bases in between. In germline, CDR1 is MNHEY, CDR2 SVGAGI. This CDR3 contains 14 residues. The CDR3 region is CASRRREYGYEQYF. The CDR3 bases are TGTGCCAGCAGGCGCAGGGAGTACGGGTACGAGCAGTACTTC.

The chain uses TRBV7-3 and TRBJ2-2; TRBD2 is a possible D gene (5 bases). Trimming removed 5 bases at V and 5 bases at J, with 12 bases between. The CDR3 consists of 14 residues. Germline V lookup: CDR1 SGHTA, CDR2 FQGTGA. CDR3 loop: CASSPQSGTGELFF. As DNA, the CDR3 is TGTGCCAGCAGCCCCCAGTCGGGGACCGGGGAGCTGTTTTTT.

This chain joins TRBV6-6 and TRBJ2-7; TRBD2 aligns across 10 bases. CDR1 MNHNY and CDR2 SVGAGI come from the germline V gene (reference sequence). The V and J ends lost 0 bases and 3 bases, in that order; junction bases with no gene match: 2. This CDR3 is built from 15 residues. The DNA for the CDR3 is TGTGCCAGCAGTTACTCACTAGCGGGGCACTACGAGCAGTACTTC. Protein: CASSYSLAGHYEQYF.